Listed below are T cell receptor beta chains from one sample, sequenced in a study of neurological immune-mediated disorders. TCRdb reanalysed the 5' RACE reads using MiXCR and keeps one entry per CDR3 protein. The data contain 54,000 or so distinct CDR3 sequences, approximately 4% of them seen just once; the ten biggest clones take up under 4%. Source material: PBMCs. The origin of the receptors is a woman aged 25 to 39 with multiple sclerosis. CDR3s leave out the opening cysteine and the closing phenylalanine or tryptophan.

V gene	J gene	CDR3 protein
TRBV5-1	TRBJ1-3	ASSLTPGTTGNTIY
TRBV7-2	TRBJ2-7	ASSRSGPFYEQY
TRBV4-1	TRBJ1-2	ASSASGGSGYT
TRBV5-1	TRBJ2-3	ASSWPGVPGLSTDTQY
TRBV19	TRBJ2-7	ASSMAGGRTDEQY
TRBV20-1	TRBJ1-5	SAAPSNQPQH
TRBV27	TRBJ2-2	ASSSQSPPASGVAGELF
TRBV12-3/TRBV12-4	TRBJ2-3	ASSLTAGKVTDTQY
TRBV5-1	TRBJ1-1	ASSQGQLHRNTEAF
TRBV5-1	TRBJ2-3	ASSMTSGGGTDTQY
TRBV5-1	TRBJ2-1	ASSSGLHNEQF
TRBV12-3/TRBV12-4	TRBJ2-5	ASSPIALWETQY